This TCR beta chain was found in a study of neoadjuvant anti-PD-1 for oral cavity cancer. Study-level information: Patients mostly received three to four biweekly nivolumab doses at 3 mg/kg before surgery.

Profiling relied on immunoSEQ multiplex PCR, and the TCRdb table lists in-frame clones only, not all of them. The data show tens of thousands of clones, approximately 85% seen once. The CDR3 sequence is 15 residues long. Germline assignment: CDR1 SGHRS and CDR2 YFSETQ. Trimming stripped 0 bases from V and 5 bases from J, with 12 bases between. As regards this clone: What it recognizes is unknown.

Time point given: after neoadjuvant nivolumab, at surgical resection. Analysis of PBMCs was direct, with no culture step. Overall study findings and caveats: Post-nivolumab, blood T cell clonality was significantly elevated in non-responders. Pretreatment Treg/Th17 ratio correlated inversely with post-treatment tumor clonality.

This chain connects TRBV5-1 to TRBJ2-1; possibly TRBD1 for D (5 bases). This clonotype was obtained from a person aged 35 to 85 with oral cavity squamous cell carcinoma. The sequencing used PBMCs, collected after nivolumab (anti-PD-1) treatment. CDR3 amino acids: CASSLGSGKDNEQFF. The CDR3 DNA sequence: TGCGCCAGCAGCTTGGGGTCAGGGAAGGACAATGAGCAGTTCTTC.